These 26 T cell receptor beta chains originate from one sample sequenced in a study of blood T cell repertoires in COVID-19 (dated by TCRdb to 2020 to 2022). Library preparation was by the immunoSEQ multiplex PCR assay. Entries here come from immuneACCESS through TCRdb and include only in-frame sequences with V and J called. Some clones fail to appear in such tables; in the studies checked, an unresolved V gene covers under half of the shortfall, and the cause of the remainder is unknown. The sample contains 340,000 or so clones, about 86% of them found a single time. The ten top clones hold around 3% of the sample. The sample consisted of peripheral blood. All receptors derive from a man aged 25-45 years with active or convalescent COVID-19.

The gene calls are TRBV9 and TRBJ2-7; tentative D call: TRBD2 (7 bases). This CDR3 is 14 amino acids long. Trimming took 4 bases from V and 2 from J, leaving 13 bases between them. The germline V gene encodes CDR1 SGDLS and CDR2 YYNGEE. The CDR3 nucleotides are TGTGCCAGCAGCCTACGGGGGGCCGCCTACGAGCAGTACTTC. This gives the protein CASSLRGAAYEQYF.

The sample holds one count of this clone. The rearrangement joins TRBV6-2 or TRBV6-3 to TRBJ1-1; weak D call: TRBD1 (6 bases). Germline CDR1 reads MNHEY; CDR2 reads SVGEGT. The CDR3 consists of 13 residues. The V end was cut by 3 bases, the J end by 7 bases, with 12 bases between. Here the CDR3 reads CASSYSGHFEAFF. The DNA of the CDR3 is TGTGCCAGCAGTTATTCGGGACATTTTGAAGCTTTCTTT.

This clone was counted a single time. This chain links TRBV6-6 with TRBJ2-2, with 7 bases aligning to TRBD1. CDR3 length: 13 amino acids. Trimming at V came to 10 bases and at J to 5 bases, leaving 7 bases not matched to a gene. From germline, CDR1 is MNHNY and CDR2 SVGAGI (reference sequence). The CDR3 coding sequence is TGTGCCACCTTGACAGGGCGGACCGGGGAGCTGTTTTTT. Amino acids: CATLTGRTGELFF.

The V gene is TRBV6-5, the J gene TRBJ2-1; 11 bases fit TRBD2. The V gene end was trimmed by 7 bases and the J gene end by 7 bases; junction bases not matched to a gene: 9. The CDR3 contains 15 residues. CDR1 and CDR2 from the germline V gene are MNHEY and SVGAGI. CDR3 coding DNA: TGTGCCAGCACCCACATTAGCGGGGGGGTAAATGAGCAGTTCTTC. Translated, it gives CASTHISGGVNEQFF.

This chain uses TRBV28 with TRBJ2-6; 7 bases are shared with TRBD1. This CDR3 is 17 amino acids long. The V and J ends lost 7 bases and 0 bases, in that order; junction bases with no gene match: 9. CDR1 and CDR2 from the germline V gene are MDHEN and SYDVKM. The CDR3 nucleotides read TGTGCCAGCAAACCTCCGGGACAGCTCTCTGGGGCCAACGTCCTGACTTTC. Translated: CASKPPGQLSGANVLTF.

The CDR3 region is CASSPGGGNSGNTIYF. The CDR3 DNA reads as TGTGCCAGCTCACCGGGAGGAGGGAACTCTGGAAACACCATATATTTT. The J gene is TRBJ1-3, the V gene TRBV18; D gene unclear. The CDR3 is 16 residues long. The germline gives CDR1 KGHSH, CDR2 LQKENI. The ends were cut back, 3 bases at V and 0 bases at J, with 12 bases in the middle.

The chain combines TRBV7-2 with TRBJ2-3, with a weak D call TRBD1 (5 bases). The CDR3 extends over 14 amino acids. The V end lost 5 bases, the J end lost 8 bases, and 17 bases lay between the germline ends. The V gene's germline CDR1 is SGHTA and CDR2 FQGNSA. In nucleotides, the CDR3 is TGTGCCAGCAGCCCTTGGCAGGGCCGATCTACGCAGTATTTT. It encodes CASSPWQGRSTQYF.

This clone was recorded only once. This same CDR3 is encoded by further DNA sequences in the sample. The chain couples TRBV7-3 to TRBJ1-1, with 7 nucleotides matching TRBD1. J lost 3 bases, V lost 5 bases, and 3 bases had no gene match. Germline V lookup: CDR1 SGHTA, CDR2 FQGTGA. The length of the CDR3 is 13 residues. CDR3 residues: CASSLDRDTEAFF. The CDR3 DNA reads TGTGCCAGCAGCCTAGACAGGGACACTGAAGCTTTCTTT. The full variable domain, completed using reference TRBV7-3 and TRBJ1-1, is GAGVSQTPSNKVTEKGKYVELRCDPISGHTALYWYRQSLGQGPEFLIYFQGTGAADDSGLPNDRFFAVRPEGSVSTLKIQRTERGDSAVYLCASSLDRDTEAFFGQGTRLTVV.

As concerns this clone: The sample has other DNA sequences that encode this CDR3 too. The chain links TRBV11-2 to TRBJ2-5; D remains unclear. Germline loops: CDR1 SGHAT, CDR2 FQNNGV. V lost 0 bases to trimming and J lost 5 bases, with 4 bases between them. The CDR3 runs 12 residues. In DNA, the CDR3 is TGTGCCAGCAGCTTAGACCGGGAGACCCAGTACTTC. Its protein product is CASSLDRETQYF.

V is TRBV7-8 and J is TRBJ2-5; the D gene is possibly TRBD1 (6 bases). This CDR3 region has 14 residues. CDR1 and CDR2 from the germline V gene are SGHVS and FQNEAQ. Trimming shortened V by 2 bases and J by 5 bases, and 12 bases separated the two germline ends. In DNA, the CDR3 is TGTGCCAGCAGCTTATGGTCCCAGGGGGAGACCCAGTACTTC. It yields the protein CASSLWSQGETQYF.

V is TRBV25-1 and J is TRBJ2-1; D possibly corresponds to TRBD2 (6 bases). This CDR3 comprises 13 residues. The V end lost 7 bases, the J end lost 9 bases, and 16 bases lay between the germline ends. The germline V gene encodes CDR1 MGHDK and CDR2 SYGVNS. The chain's CDR3 is CASMSGRTGEQFF. The CDR3 DNA reads TGTGCCAGCATGTCGGGGAGGACCGGTGAGCAGTTCTTC.

About this clone itself: The sample carries other DNA sequences with the same CDR3. This sequence joins TRBV24-1 and TRBJ2-5, with D hard to call. This CDR3 is built from 14 residues. The germline V gene has CDR1 KGHDR and CDR2 SFDVKD. V was trimmed by 3 bases and J by 1 base, leaving 8 bases between them. The CDR3 here is CATSDRRVQETQYF. CDR3 DNA sequence: TGTGCCACCAGTGATAGGAGAGTCCAAGAGACCCAGTACTTC.

The V call is TRBV2, the J call TRBJ1-6, with D perhaps matching TRBD1 (6 bases). The germline CDR1 and CDR2 sequences are SNHLY and FYNNEI. The CDR3 sequence is 14 residues long. Trimming took off 0 bases at V and 9 bases at J, with 9 bases between the two ends. The CDR3 DNA reads TGTGCCAGCAGTGAAGCAAAAGGGGGTTCACCCCTCCACTTT. Translation gives CASSEAKGGSPLHF. Full variable domain (missing parts from reference TRBV2 and TRBJ1-6): EPEVTQTPSHQVTQMGQEVILRCVPISNHLYFYWYRQILGQKVEFLVSFYNNEISEKSEIFDDQFSVERPDGSNFTLKIRSTKLEDSAMYFCASSEAKGGSPLHFGNGTRLTVT.

This clone was counted a single time. This sequence joins TRBV9 and TRBJ1-1; perhaps TRBD1 as D (6 bases). Per germline, CDR1 SGDLS and CDR2 YYNGEE. Trimming cost V 4 bases and J 6 bases, with 16 bases left between them. The CDR3 runs to 14 residues. The CDR3 sequence is CASSPQGGGAEAFF. CDR3 in DNA: TGTGCCAGCAGCCCCCAGGGAGGGGGTGCTGAAGCTTTCTTT.

This chain links TRBV5-1 with TRBJ2-7; no clear D gene. This CDR3 has 14 amino acids. The germline gives CDR1 SGHRS, CDR2 YFSETQ. Deletions cut 2 bases from V and 3 bases from J, with 12 bases between. The CDR3 DNA reads TGCGCCAGCAGCTTCTCTAGTAATGTCTACGAGCAGTACTTC. Translating gives CASSFSSNVYEQYF.

The chain is built from TRBV5-4 and TRBJ2-5, with a weak D call TRBD1 (5 bases). The CDR3 has 14 amino acids. V lost 1 base, J lost 5 bases, and 12 bases lay in between. The V gene's germline CDR1 is SGHNT and CDR2 YYREEE (reference sequence). The DNA of the CDR3 is TGTGCCAGCAGCTTGCGGGCCAAGGGGGAGACCCAGTACTTC. This encodes CASSLRAKGETQYF. Drawing the rest from reference TRBV5-4 and TRBJ2-5, the complete variable domain is ETGVTQSPTHLIKTRGQQVTLRCSSQSGHNTVSWYQQALGQGPQFIFQYYREEENGRGNFPPRFSGLQFPNYSSELNVNALELDDSALYLCASSLRAKGETQYFGPGTRLLVL.

The chain carries TRBV15 and TRBJ1-2; TRBD1 matches at 8 bases. The CDR3 sequence is 15 residues long. V shed 0 bases, J shed 7 bases, and the junction held 7 bases outside the gene matches. Germline V lookup: CDR1 LNHNV, CDR2 YYDKDF (reference sequence). The CDR3 here is CATSRDLADRVGYTF. The CDR3 nucleotides read TGTGCCACCAGCAGAGATCTTGCGGACAGGGTTGGCTACACCTTC. The full variable domain, in which reference TRBV15 and TRBJ1-2 provide the parts outside the CDR3, is DAMVIQNPRYQVTQFGKPVTLSCSQTLNHNVMYWYQQKSSQAPKLLFHYYDKDFNNEADTPDNFQSRRPNTSFCFLDIRSPGLGDTAMYLCATSRDLADRVGYTFGSGTRLTVV.

The V and J genes are TRBV30 and TRBJ2-7; tentatively, D is TRBD2 (5 bases). V lost 3 bases, J lost 2 bases, and 8 bases lay in between. CDR3 size: 12 residues. Germline loops: CDR1 GTSNPN, CDR2 SVGIG (reference sequence). In DNA form, the CDR3 reads TGTGCCTGGAGAGGGAGTACCTACGAGCAGTACTTC. Its translation is CAWRGSTYEQYF. Full variable domain (rest looked up from reference TRBV30 and TRBJ2-7): SQTIHQWPATLVQPVGSPLSLECTVEGTSNPNLYWYRQAAGRGLQLLFYSVGIGQISSEVPQNLSASRPQDRQFILSSKKLLLSDSGFYLCAWRGSTYEQYFGPGTRLTVT.

J is TRBJ1-2 and V is TRBV4-3; D remains ambiguous. Germline assignment: CDR1 LGHNA and CDR2 YSLEER. Deletions cut 0 bases from V and 4 bases from J, with 12 bases between. The CDR3 covers 15 residues. The CDR3 is CASSQDRHQSYGYTF. CDR3 nucleotide sequence: TGCGCCAGCAGCCAAGATCGACACCAGAGCTATGGCTACACCTTC.

The chain combines TRBV11-2 with TRBJ1-4; TRBD1 is a possible D gene (5 bases). Germline values: CDR1 SGHAT, CDR2 FQNNGV. The length of the CDR3 is 13 residues. The V gene lost 5 bases and the J gene lost 8 bases, with 12 bases spanning the gap. The CDR3 DNA sequence: TGTGCCAGCAGCCGGCCCGACAGAGAAAAACTGTTTTTT. Its translation is CASSRPDREKLFF.

There are a few counts of this clone. CDR3: CASGRRQETQYF. The CDR3 region has the DNA TGTGCCAGTGGTCGTCGGCAAGAGACCCAGTACTTC. The chain combines TRBV19 with TRBJ2-5; D not certain. CDR1 LNHDA and CDR2 SQIVND come from the germline V gene (reference sequence). Deletions cut 8 bases from V and 2 bases from J, with 9 bases between. The CDR3 is 12 residues long.

This chain links TRBV10-3 with TRBJ1-6; TRBD1 might be the D (5 bases). V lost 4 bases and J lost 7, with 17 bases in between. Germline V gene lookup returns CDR1 ENHRY and CDR2 SYGVKD. The CDR3 consists of 16 residues. The CDR3 DNA reads TGTGCCATCAGTGGGGGCACTGAAACCTTGAATTCACCCCTCCACTTT. This translates into CAISGGTETLNSPLHF.

The chain carries TRBV24-1 and TRBJ2-3; the D gene is possibly TRBD2 (7 bases). The CDR3 extends over 13 amino acids. Trimming took 9 bases from V and 2 from J, leaving 11 bases between them. CDR1 is KGHDR and CDR2 is SFDVKD in the germline V gene. CDR3 protein: CATAGAITDTQYF. CDR3 sequence (DNA): TGTGCCACCGCGGGGGCCATCACAGATACGCAGTATTTT.

The chain couples TRBV6-5 to TRBJ1-5; 7 bases align to TRBD1. The ends lost 6 bases at V and 2 bases at J; junction bases unmatched: 7. The germline CDR1 and CDR2 sequences are MNHEY and SVGAGI. The CDR3 is 15 residues long. CDR3 nucleotides: TGTGCCAGCAGAAAACCCCAGGGGGGCAATCAGCCCCAGCATTTT. Its translation is CASRKPQGGNQPQHF.

V gene TRBV19 combines with J gene TRBJ1-1; TRBD1 agrees at 9 bases. The CDR3 totals 14 residues. V was pared by 4 bases and J by 3 bases, with 3 bases of the junction left unmatched. Germline CDR1 and CDR2: LNHDA and SQIVND (reference sequence). The CDR3 DNA reads TGTGCCAGTAGTAGCCGACAGGGGGACACTGAAGCTTTCTTT. The encoded protein is CASSSRQGDTEAFF.

The V and J genes are TRBV3-1 (or the pseudogene TRBV3-2) and TRBJ2-1; 9 nucleotides match TRBD2. CDR3 size: 15 residues. The junction had 7 bases not matched to a gene; V was cut back by 4 bases and J by 6 bases. CDR1 is LGHDT, CDR2 YNNKEL, per germline (reference sequence). The CDR3 sequence is CASSPPGLAANEQFF. The CDR3 region has the DNA TGTGCCAGCAGCCCACCGGGACTAGCAGCCAATGAGCAGTTCTTC.